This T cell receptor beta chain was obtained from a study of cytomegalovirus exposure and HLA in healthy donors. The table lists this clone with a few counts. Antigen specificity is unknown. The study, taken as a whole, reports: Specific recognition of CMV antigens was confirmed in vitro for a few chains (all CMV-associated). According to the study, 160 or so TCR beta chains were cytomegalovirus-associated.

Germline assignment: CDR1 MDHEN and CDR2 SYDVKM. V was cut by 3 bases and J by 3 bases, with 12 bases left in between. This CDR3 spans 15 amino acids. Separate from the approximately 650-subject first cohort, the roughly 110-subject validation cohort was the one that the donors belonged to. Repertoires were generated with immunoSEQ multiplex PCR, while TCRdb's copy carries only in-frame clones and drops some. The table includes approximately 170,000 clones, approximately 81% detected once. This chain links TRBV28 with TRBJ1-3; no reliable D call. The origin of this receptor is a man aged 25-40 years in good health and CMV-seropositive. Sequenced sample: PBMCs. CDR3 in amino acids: CASSLVLADGNTIYF. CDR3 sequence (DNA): TGTGCCAGCAGTTTGGTATTGGCCGATGGAAACACCATATATTTT.